This TCR beta chain was profiled in a study of blood T cell repertoires in COVID-19. Assay: immunoSEQ multiplex PCR; the TCRdb copy retains only in-frame clones and omits some. The sample contains about 100,000 clones, 70% to 80% of which appear only once. This CDR3 has 16 residues. V lost 3 bases and J lost 9; bases outside the gene matches: 14. CDR1 is SGHRS, CDR2 YFSETQ, per germline. Sequencing was done on a sample of peripheral blood. This TCR was sampled from a woman aged 70-85 years with acute or convalescent COVID-19. This rearrangement joins TRBV5-1 to TRBJ2-1; 8 bases align to TRBD1. CDR3 nucleotides: TGCGCCAGCAGCTCGGAACTCTCGACAGGGGCGCCTGAGCAGTTCTTC. Protein: CASSSELSTGAPEQFF. The full variable domain, in which reference TRBV5-1 and TRBJ2-1 provide the parts outside the CDR3, is KAGVTQTPRYLIKTRGQQVTLSCSPISGHRSVSWYQQTPGQGLQFLFEYFSETQRNKGNFPGRFSGRQFSNSRSEMNVSTLELGDSALYLCASSSELSTGAPEQFFGPGTRLTVL.